This TCR beta chain originates from a study of T cells after yellow fever vaccination (dated by TCRdb to the late 2010s). Regarding the study in general: The SMART-Seq v4 Ultra Low Input RNA kit was used to prepare libraries from fractions with low cell numbers. Bulk TCR alpha and beta repertoires were sequenced longitudinally to track T-cell clones before and after primary and booster YFV17D yellow fever vaccination. Two healthy male donors made up the cohort, one aged 18 to 30 years and the other aged 30 to 39 years. Blood samples were taken at several timepoints before and after primary and secondary immunization, and bulk PBMC replicates and cell subsets were isolated. Summary of the overall study and its limitations: Because only a couple of donors were included in the study, the extent to which the findings can be generalized is limited. Most clones expanded after primary vaccination (about 95% of CD4 and roughly 88% of CD8) were re-detected after the booster, suggesting that broad memory maintenance occurred. A small share of clonotypes was detected in both CD4 and CD8 compartments, with the overlap likely arising from convergent recombination. The secondary T-cell response was found to be weaker but faster than the primary response, with a peak reached on day 5 rather than on day 15. Computational filtering was needed because FACS-sorted repertoires could contain abundant contaminating clonotypes from the bulk population.

Taken with the paper, the label for treatment or condition translates to: live attenuated yellow fever vaccine strain. At each blood-draw timepoint, two biological replicates of bulk PBMCs were collected. PBMCs were isolated from peripheral blood using a standard Ficoll-Paque protocol. RNA was extracted with TriZol from bulk PBMCs, CD4 and CD8 fractions, and dextramer-positive and dextramer-negative fractions. The sequencer listed for this sample is Illumina NovaSeq 6000. TCR cDNA was synthesized by 5'RACE template switching, which introduced a universal primer site and unique molecular identifiers. Priming of cDNA synthesis was performed from both the TCR alpha and TCR beta constant segments. Two PCR steps were used to amplify libraries, with sample barcodes and sequencing adapters being added in the second step. Libraries were sequenced on Illumina HiSeq 2500 (2x100 bp) or NovaSeq (2x150 bp). Processing in the source paper ran as follows. MIGEC handled demultiplexing of reads and collapsing into UMI consensus sequences, while MiXCR performed V(D)J alignment. Using edgeR on replicate PBMC samples, clonotypes were called vaccine-responding if FDR was below 0.01 and the log2 fold change was above 5 up to day 15. Bulk clonotypes were assigned CD4 or CD8 identity according to which sequenced CD4 or CD8 repertoire held them at higher abundance. TCRdb redid the processing of the public reads, applying fastp at Q25 and MiXCR, and retained in-frame beta chains. When rows share a CDR3 protein, they turn into one entry using the most common DNA and genes. The V and J calls and clone size come from TCRdb's table, not from the authors' own analysis. The sample table shows 300,000 to 350,000 distinct CDR3 sequences, and approximately 4% are seen once. The top ten hold approximately 19% of the sample.

There are a few counts of this clonotype. Its antigen has not been determined. No base quality information exists; no much larger clone differs at one position. The germline V gene provides CDR1 SGHRS and CDR2 YFSETQ. V loses 4 bases at its end and J loses 1 base; junction bases beyond the gene matches: 10. From the cysteine through the phenylalanine, the CDR3 covers 16 amino acids. Only the CDR3 DNA stays, 48 bases, in frame from base 1. The starting material was PBMCs, obtained 15 days after the yellow fever booster vaccination. This sequence originates from a man younger than 35 who received the YFV17D yellow fever vaccine. Recombination linked TRBV5-1 to TRBJ2-7; TRBD1 aligns with 8 central bases. The CDR3: CASSMLGQGHSYEQYF. The nucleotides read TGCGCCAGCAGCATGCTAGGACAGGGCCATTCCTACGAGCAGTACTTC.